This T cell receptor beta chain appears in the sequencing data of a study of T cell responses to AZD1222 COVID-19 vaccine. This CDR3 has 14 amino acids. Trimming removed 3 bases at V and 1 base at J, with 9 bases between. Germline assignment: CDR1 LGHNA and CDR2 YSLEER. Clones were read by immunoSEQ multiplex PCR, and TCRdb kept only the in-frame ones, dropping some. This sample yields over 110,000 clones, of which approximately 89% are seen a single time; around 2.7% belongs to the top ten. The sequence was obtained from an adult in good health. Sequenced material: peripheral blood, taken on day 0 of AZD1222 vaccination. The genes are TRBV4-3 and TRBJ1-1; D gene ambiguous. The CDR3 protein is CASSHVRGNTEAFF. The CDR3 DNA reads TGCGCCAGCAGCCACGTCAGAGGGAACACTGAAGCTTTCTTT.